These T cell receptor beta chains were read from a single sample in a study of human T cells and chemical hapten exposure. TCRdb re-analysed the RACE reads in MiXCR, keeping a single row per CDR3 protein. The table has tens of thousands of distinct CDR3 sequences, roughly 10% seen once; the top ten hold roughly 4%. The sample here was whole blood, taken in connection with sensitization to the hapten diphenylcyclopropenone (DPC). The receptors originated from a woman aged 55-75 years with alopecia areata. Some clones in this sample may be carry-over from other donors' samples. Both conserved end residues are part of each CDR3. The order of the fields is V gene, clone size, J gene, D gene, CDR3 DNA, CDR3 protein. A D gene is named only where the DNA matches it firmly. Some rows mark clone size as missing; the rest say once, few, many or name a class of expanded clone.

>TRBV12-3/TRBV12-4|few|TRBJ1-1|.
TGTGCCAGCAGTTTCGGGCCAAACACTGAAGCTTTCTTT
CASSFGPNTEAFF
>TRBV5-1|few|TRBJ2-2|.
TGCGCCAGCAGCTTGGAAACAGCCGATACCGGGGAGCTGTTTTTT
CASSLETADTGELFF
>TRBV20-1|.|TRBJ1-3|.
TGCAGTGCTAGCCAGAACTTAAACTCTGGAAACACCATATATTTT
CSASQNLNSGNTIYF
>TRBV10-2|few|TRBJ2-1|.
TGCGCCAGCACAGCGGTGAGCTACAATGAGCAGTTCTTC
CASTAVSYNEQFF
>TRBV10-1|few|TRBJ2-1|TRBD2
TGCGCCAGCAGTTATAGCGGGGGAGACTTCAATGAGCAGTTCTTC
CASSYSGGDFNEQFF
>TRBV2|few|TRBJ1-2|.
TGTGCCAGCACCCTCTCGGCAGTTAAAGGCTACACCTTC
CASTLSAVKGYTF
>TRBV29-1|.|TRBJ1-1|.
TGCAGCGTTGAAGGACAGACGAACACTGAAGCTTTCTTT
CSVEGQTNTEAFF
>TRBV18|many|TRBJ1-5|.
TGTGCCAGCTCAGAAGGGGGAAGTAGCAATCAGCCCCAGCATTTT
CASSEGGSSNQPQHF
>TRBV24-1|many|TRBJ2-2|TRBD1
TGTGCCACCAGTGACGACAGGGGTGAGACCGGGGAGCTGTTTTTT
CATSDDRGETGELFF
>TRBV29-1|many|TRBJ2-7|.
TGCAGCGTTGCCCACGAGCAGTACTTC
CSVAHEQYF